This T cell receptor beta chain was identified in a study of cytomegalovirus exposure and HLA in healthy donors. Across the study: HLA-typed donors were the source of some 85 million unique TCRs, which an early data release held.

V was pared by 2 bases and J by 8 bases, with 6 bases of the junction left unmatched. The CDR3 has 14 amino acids. From germline, CDR1 is SGDLS and CDR2 YYNGEE. 60 Vbeta and 13 Jbeta primers were used in PCR. TCRdb's copy holds only in-frame clones and misses some; the assay was immunoSEQ multiplex PCR. The repertoire holds some 170,000 clones, with 70% to 85% as singletons. Study-wide results and limits: An observed cluster of highly shared sequence variants was recorded as a likely sequencing artifact. Some TCR beta chains (about 170 of them) were listed as cytomegalovirus-associated. Later analysis placed DRB1 highest and HLA-C lowest in TCR association rates, which differed by HLA locus.

On this clone itself: The antigen is undetermined.

The chain recombines TRBV9 with TRBJ2-1, with TRBD1 matching over 8 bases. Sequencing was carried out using PBMCs. This TCR was recovered from a man aged 40-55 years in good health and CMV-seronegative. The CDR3 DNA reads as TGTGCCAGCAGCGTCGGGACAGGAAGGGATGAGCAGTTCTTC. This gives the protein CASSVGTGRDEQFF.